This T cell receptor (beta chain) was captured in a study of blood T cell repertoires in COVID-19. Original methodology: The assay estimated nucleated cells by amplifying reference gene primers. Data came from immunoSEQ multiplex PCR; TCRdb stores just in-frame clones and leaves some out. The V and J calls and clone size were taken over from that table, and D and trimming were inferred from the DNA. The sample lists tens of thousands of clones; approximately 90% were seen once. CDR3 length equals 13 residues. Per the germline V gene, CDR1 is SGHNT and CDR2 is YYREEE (reference sequence). Trimming cost V 0 bases and J 7 bases, with 5 bases left between them.

The material sequenced was peripheral blood. The genes are TRBV5-4 and TRBJ1-6, with TRBD1 as a possible D gene (5 bases). The receptor comes from a woman aged 55 to 70 with active COVID-19. Here the CDR3 DNA reads TGTGCCAGCAGCTTGGCAGGGAATTCACCCCTCCACTTT. This codes for CASSLAGNSPLHF.